This T cell receptor beta chain was obtained from a study of CD8+CD57+ T cells in acquired aplastic anemia. This clonotype was seen many times. What it recognizes is unknown. The CDR3 has 16 amino acids. Trimming stripped 0 bases from V and 1 base from J, with 10 bases between. CDR1 and CDR2 (germline): SGHVS, FQNEAQ. General study results and limits: Patients and controls were not found to differ significantly in CD8+ Simpson's diversity.

The use of genomic DNA as template underpinned the TCR beta VDJ and CDR3 profiling. TCRdb reanalysed the reads using MiXCR and keeps one entry per CDR3 protein. This table holds approximately 200,000 distinct CDR3 sequences, around 60% found once. The rearrangement uses TRBV7-8 and TRBJ2-1, with D uncertain. The sample consisted of sorted CD4+, CD8+, or CD8+CD57+ T cells (not recorded which) from PBMCs. The source is a human donor in good health. In DNA, the CDR3 is TGTGCCAGCAGCTTAGCGTCGAGTTGGTCCTACAATGAGCAGTTCTTC. Translation gives CASSLASSWSYNEQFF.